This T cell receptor beta chain comes out of a study of blood T cell repertoires in COVID-19. Overall study: Samples representing acute and convalescent COVID-19 were sourced from the United States, Italy and Spain. PBMCs, B-cell-depleted T cells, or T cells provided the cDNA or gDNA that made up the material.

Original methodology: Cell counts per sample came from amplifying reference gene primers. Sequenced by immunoSEQ multiplex PCR; TCRdb stores in-frame clones only, minus some. That table gives V, J and clone size, and the DNA gave D and trimming. The profile covers some 490,000 clones, with 80% to 90% appearing a single time and roughly 3.1% taken by the ten largest. The CDR3 runs to 11 residues. V was shortened by 7 bases and J by 1 base, with 4 bases between the two germline ends. CDR1 is SNHLY, CDR2 FYNNEI, per germline. This clone was seen a few times. This clonotype originated in a human donor in a cohort sampled during active COVID-19. The gene calls are TRBV2 and TRBJ2-5; D unresolved. The sample comprised peripheral blood. The CDR3 DNA reads TGTGCCAGCACCAGCCAAGAGACCCAGTACTTC. It yields the protein CASTSQETQYF.